The T cell receptor (beta chain) described here comes from a study of blood T cell repertoires in COVID-19 (TCRdb year 2020). For context, the study as a whole: Samples from collaborators originated in the United States, Italy and Spain and spanned both the acute and convalescent phases of COVID-19. The material from the prospective study consisted of cDNA or gDNA derived from T cells, B-cell-depleted T cells, or PBMCs. Deeply sampled blood TCRbeta repertoires from subjects exposed to, actively infected with, or recovered from COVID-19 were included in the dataset. The repertoires were released in a freely available public database meant as a resource for research on the immune response to SARS-CoV-2. Samples came from the ongoing ImmuneRACE study (first 160 participants) plus 1,254 subjects from 6 global collaborators. The sample metadata nearly always contained a de-identified subject ID, COVID-19 status, age in years and sex. HLA class I and class II types, where available, came from metadata supplied by the sample provider rather than from assay-based typing. Overall study outcomes, separate from this receptor: Clinical and demographic metadata were provided uncurated, with the amount varying by source and participant.

This clone was recorded a few times. There is no known antigen for this receptor. No qualities accompany the bases; no much larger clone lies one base away. The germline V gene provides CDR1 MNHEY and CDR2 SVGAGI. After removal of 6 bases from V and 8 bases from J, the junction retains 10 bases not matched to a gene. The CDR3 numbers 15 residues from cysteine through phenylalanine. CDR3 DNA is the only sequence kept; it has 45 bases, read in frame from the first base. Collaborating institutions collected whole blood in K2EDTA tubes following their own protocols. Collaborator samples were shipped for TCRbeta analysis as frozen whole blood, isolated PBMCs, or DNA extracted from either sample type. TCRbeta CDR3 regions were amplified from genomic DNA using the immunoSEQ Assay, a bias-controlled multiplex PCR. The original methods were these. Nucleated cell counts per sample were estimated from amplification of reference gene primers within the assay. Sequence reads were collapsed and filtered to measure the absolute abundance of every unique TCRbeta CDR3 rearrangement. For each sample, productive Simpson clonality was calculated by taking the square root of Simpson's diversity index across productive rearrangements. Sourced from immuneACCESS, this table was stored by TCRdb with only in-frame sequences that have V and J called. A share of the clones is absent; for the studies checked, an unresolved V gene accounts for under half, and the remainder has no known explanation. V, J and clone size reflect that table, while D and trimming were determined from the DNA. For this sample the table gives 150,000 to 200,000 clones, of which 80% to 85% were detected only once. The ten largest clones add up to about 2.6% of the sample.

The chain is encoded by TRBV6-5 joined to TRBJ1-4, with 9 middle bases fitting TRBD1. The source of this sequence is a human donor with acute or convalescent COVID-19. The donor label of this sample is uncertain. Material: peripheral blood. In nucleotide form, the sequence is TGTGCCAGCAGGGGGGCCGGGACAGGGCGGGAAAAACTGTTTTTT. Its protein reads: CASRGAGTGREKLFF.